This T cell receptor (beta chain) was profiled in a study of blood T cell repertoires in COVID-19. The overall study: Specimens from acute and convalescent COVID-19 originated in the United States, Italy and Spain. PBMCs, B-cell-depleted T cells, or T cells provided the cDNA or gDNA that made up the material.

Source study methods: Using reference gene primer amplification, nucleated cell counts were estimated. Method: immunoSEQ multiplex PCR; TCRdb's copy keeps in-frame clones and lacks some. The DNA gave D and trimming, while V, J and clone size come from that table. There are 250,000 to 350,000 clones in the sample; about 91% occur only once, and under 15% lies in the top ten. The sample comprised peripheral blood. This TCR was recovered from a woman in her sixties or seventies with acute or convalescent COVID-19.

This chain's CDR3 is CASSISGTSNKGGTDTQYF. The CDR3 nucleotides read TGTGCCAGTAGTATTTCCGGGACTAGCAACAAAGGGGGCACAGATACGCAGTATTTT. J is TRBJ2-3 and V is TRBV19; 9 bases fit TRBD2. Germline V gene sequence: CDR1 LNHDA, CDR2 SQIVND (reference sequence). CDR3 length: 19 residues. V shed 3 bases and J 1 base; nucleotides not matched to a gene: 14.